Shown below are 32 T cell receptor beta chains from a single sample sequenced in a study of T cells in women clearing cervical HPV infection. Produced via immunoSEQ multiplex PCR; TCRdb's table is partial and in-frame only. In total, the table holds tens of thousands of clones. Sequences were obtained from blood buffy coat. Receptors were obtained from a woman aged 18-70 years with a cervical HPV16 infection that either progressed to CIN3+ or cleared (not recorded which).

Concerning this clone: Coverage ceases 3 residues before the CDR3 finishes, and the germline J gene fills in the end. This rearrangement joins TRBV20-1 to TRBJ2-3, with TRBD2 identical over 10 bases. Trimming removed 5 bases from V and 1 base from J; junction bases left unmatched: 6. The CDR3 extends over 15 amino acids. Germline V CDR1 and CDR2: DFQATT, SNEGSKA (reference sequence). This chain's CDR3 is CSARSGTSGTDTQYF. The part of the CDR3 DNA that was read is TGCAGTGCTCGATCTGGGACTAGCGGCACAGATACG.

On this clone itself: The sequenced fragment ends 3 residues before the CDR3 boundary, so the rest is inferred from the germline J gene. The chain has TRBV20-1 and TRBJ1-1; TRBD1 is a possible D gene (5 bases). The CDR3 consists of 11 residues. The germline V gene encodes CDR1 DFQATT and CDR2 SNEGSKA (reference sequence). The CDR3 spells CSARENREAFF. The DNA read from the CDR3 is TGCAGTGCTAGAGAGAACAGGGAA.

Of note for this clone: The read ends 3 residues early relative to the CDR3; the germline J gene fills the gap. The chain is built from TRBV5-4 and TRBJ2-5; the match to TRBD2 covers 9 bases. V gave up 2 bases and J gave up 4 bases; unmatched junction bases: 3. Germline CDR1 is SGHNT and CDR2 is YYREEE (reference sequence). The CDR3 sequence is 14 residues long. CDR3: CASSLAGGPETQYF. CDR3 bases read: TGTGCCAGCAGCTTAGCGGGAGGTCCAGAGACC.

Details on this clone: The read gets to within 3 residues of the CDR3 end, and the germline J gene fills in the rest. V is TRBV5-1 and J is TRBJ2-3; D not certain. In germline, CDR1 is SGHRS, CDR2 YFSETQ. The CDR3 is made up of 12 amino acids. Incomplete CDR3 DNA: TGCGCCAGCAGCTTGGAGAGAGGCCCG. Translating gives CASSLERGP. The CDR3, in full, reads CASSLERGPQYF.

Details on this clone: Read sequence stops 3 residues before the CDR3 end, and the germline J gene provides the missing end. The chain employs TRBV7-2 and TRBJ1-2, with no clear D. With 0 bases removed from V and 4 bases from J, the gap between germline ends came to 3 bases. Germline CDR1 and CDR2: SGHTA and FQGNSA. This CDR3 contains 12 residues. This CDR3 is CASSLAAYGYTF. The sequenced part of the CDR3 DNA is TGTGCCAGCAGCTTAGCGGCCTATGGC.

Of note for this clone: The sequence runs out 3 residues before the end of the CDR3; the remainder is reconstructed from the germline J gene. The chain uses TRBV28 and TRBJ2-1, with 9 bases aligning to TRBD1. Germline CDR1 reads MDHEN; CDR2 reads SYDVKM. This CDR3 contains 16 residues. J lost 6 bases, V lost 5 bases, and 11 bases had no gene match. The DNA read from the CDR3 is TGTGCCAGCAGTGATTCCGGGACAGGGTTTTTCAATGAG. Its translation: CASSDSGTGFFNE. The whole CDR3 protein is CASSDSGTGFFNEQFF.

As for this clone: Read coverage stops 3 residues before the CDR3 terminus; the germline J gene supplies the remainder. V and J are TRBV5-6 and TRBJ2-3; D is possibly TRBD2 (5 bases). CDR3 size: 15 residues. The germline V and J ends were trimmed by 1 base and 3 bases, with 12 bases remaining between them. Germline assignment: CDR1 SGHDT and CDR2 YYEEEE. Here the CDR3 reads CASSLRTGNTDTQYF. The sequenced CDR3 bases are TGTGCCAGCAGCTTGAGGACGGGGAATACAGATACG.

Points on this clone: The read gets to within 3 residues of the CDR3 end, and the germline J gene fills in the rest. V is TRBV28 and J is TRBJ2-7; either TRBD1 or TRBD2 may fit D (7 bases each). This CDR3 has 16 amino acids. Per the germline V gene, CDR1 is MDHEN and CDR2 is SYDVKM. V shed 4 bases and J shed 5 bases, with 21 bases lying between them. Partial CDR3 DNA: TGTGCCAGCAGTTCAAAACAGGGGAGGGACTTCGACGAG. As protein: CASSSKQGRDFDE. The full CDR3 reads CASSSKQGRDFDEQYF.

As concerns this clone: The CDR3 is cut off 3 residues early in the read; its end comes from the germline J gene. The rearrangement links TRBV19 to TRBJ2-2; TRBD1 aligns across 7 bases. The CDR3 is made up of 16 amino acids. From germline, CDR1 is LNHDA and CDR2 SQIVND (reference sequence). CDR3 bases read: TGTGCCAGTAGCAGGGACAGAGCCTCTGGGGCCAACGTG. Amino acids: CASSRDRASGANV. The complete CDR3 reads CASSRDRASGANVLFF.

Turning to this clone: The read is 3 residues too short to cover the CDR3 end, so that end is filled in from the germline J gene. The V call is TRBV2, the J call TRBJ2-2, with D maybe TRBD1 (6 bases). The CDR3 consists of 14 residues. CDR1 and CDR2 from the germline V gene are SNHLY and FYNNEI. Partial CDR3 DNA: TGTGCCAGCAGCGAAAGGGGGTATAATTCACCG. It translates to CASSERGYNSP. The entire CDR3 sequence reads CASSERGYNSPLFF.

With respect to this clone: The read terminates 3 residues before the CDR3 end, so the remaining end is supplied by the germline J gene. The chain employs TRBV5-4 and TRBJ2-1, with D hard to call. Trimming stripped 2 bases from V and 5 bases from J, with 2 bases between. The CDR3 runs to 11 residues. The germline V gene has CDR1 SGHNT and CDR2 YYREEE (reference sequence). The CDR3 DNA, read in part, is TGTGCCAGCAGCTTCAACAATGAG. Protein: CASSFNNE. The CDR3 reads in full as CASSFNNEQFF.

As for this clone: With the read ending 3 residues before the CDR3 end, the germline J gene is used to fill in that end. The rearrangement uses TRBV2 and TRBJ1-5, with unresolved D. V lost 4 bases to trimming and J lost 1 base, with 14 bases between them. CDR3 size: 16 residues. Germline V lookup: CDR1 SNHLY, CDR2 FYNNEI. CDR3 in amino acids: CASSGNKRRSNQPQHF. The covered CDR3 bases are TGTGCCAGCAGTGGGAATAAACGGCGGAGCAATCAGCCC.

With respect to this clone: The read ends 3 residues before the CDR3 terminus; that terminus is restored from the germline J gene. The chain uses TRBV30 and TRBJ2-3; TRBD1 aligns across 7 bases. This CDR3 spans 16 amino acids. Looked up from germline, CDR1 is GTSNPN and CDR2 is SVGIG (reference sequence). The CDR3 bases that were read are TGTGCCTGGAGCTCAGGGGGACACAATTACCTGGAGACG. The encoded protein is CAWSSGGHNYLET. The whole CDR3 reads CAWSSGGHNYLETQYF.

Regarding this clone: A junction boundary mismatches the germline segment, possibly from a read error. The sequenced fragment ends 3 residues before the CDR3 boundary, so the rest is inferred from the germline J gene. The sample carries other DNA sequences with the same CDR3. The rearrangement uses TRBV2 and TRBJ1-3; tentative D call: TRBD1 (6 bases). There are 17 residues in the CDR3. From germline, CDR1 is SNHLY and CDR2 FYNNEI. The CDR3 loop reads CASSEQGTTFSGNTIYF. Incomplete CDR3 DNA: TGTGCCAGCAGTGAACAGGGGACTACCTTCTCTGGAAACACT.

As concerns this clone: Read coverage stops 3 residues before the CDR3 terminus; the germline J gene supplies the remainder. V is TRBV7-8 and J is TRBJ2-3; 8 nucleotides agree with TRBD2. V lost 1 base, J lost 2 bases, and 8 bases stayed unmatched. The CDR3 runs 17 residues. Germline-derived CDR1 and CDR2 are SGHVS and FQNEAQ. The CDR3: CASSLGFSGVSTDTQYF. The sequenced CDR3 bases are TGTGCCAGCAGCTTAGGTTTTAGCGGGGTTTCCACAGATACG.

With regard to this clone: At one end the junction does not follow the germline gene, possibly because of a read error. Read coverage stops 3 residues before the CDR3 terminus; the germline J gene supplies the remainder. Other DNA sequences in this specimen translate into the identical CDR3. The chain combines TRBV6-2 or TRBV6-3 with TRBJ1-3; 8 nucleotides line up with TRBD1. This CDR3 is built from 16 residues. Germline CDR1 reads MNHEY; CDR2 reads SVGEGT. CDR3 region: CASSEGQGHSGNTIYF. The DNA read from the CDR3 is TGTGCCAGCAGCGAAGGACAGGGACACTCTGGAAACACA.

This clone is classed as medium-sized by frequency. The CDR3 end is not reached by the read, which stops 3 residues before it; the germline J gene fills it in. The chain couples TRBV7-2 to TRBJ2-4, with 13 bases matching TRBD2. The CDR3 loop spans 15 amino acids. V was pared by 3 bases and J by 8 bases, with 4 bases of the junction left unmatched. Germline CDR1 and CDR2: SGHTA and FQGNSA. The sequenced part of the CDR3 DNA is TGTGCCAGCAGCTTTACTAGCGGGAGGGCGTACATT. Translating it yields CASSFTSGRAYI. The full CDR3 reads CASSFTSGRAYIQYF.

With regard to this clone: The read terminates 3 residues ahead of where the CDR3 ends, so the germline J gene completes it. This chain joins TRBV5-4 and TRBJ2-2; 10 nucleotides align to TRBD2. CDR3 size: 16 residues. Trimming at V came to 5 bases and at J to 1 base, leaving 5 bases not matched to a gene. The germline V gene encodes CDR1 SGHNT and CDR2 YYREEE (reference sequence). Partial CDR3 DNA: TGTGCCAGCAGAACTTCTAGCGGGAGGAACACCGGGGAG. It translates to CASRTSSGRNTGE. The complete CDR3 protein is CASRTSSGRNTGELFF.

A note on this clone: The observed sequence ends 3 residues before the CDR3 terminus, with the missing tail filled in from the germline J gene. The rearrangement joins TRBV19 to TRBJ1-2, with 8 positions matching TRBD1. The CDR3 extends over 14 amino acids. Unmatched junction bases numbered 7, after V lost 5 bases and J lost 5 bases. The germline gives CDR1 LNHDA, CDR2 SQIVND (reference sequence). The CDR3 bases that were read are TGTGCCAGTAGTGTTGACAGGGGAGGATATGGC. Encoded protein: CASSVDRGGYG. From start to end, the CDR3 is CASSVDRGGYGYTF.

Notes on this clone: From the germline J gene comes the end of the CDR3, since the read stops 3 residues before it. The chain carries TRBV19 and TRBJ1-1, with 8 bases fitting TRBD1. J lost 1 base, V lost 0 bases, and 1 base had no gene match. This CDR3 has 15 amino acids. Germline assignment: CDR1 LNHDA and CDR2 SQIVND (reference sequence). The sequenced part of the CDR3 DNA is TGTGCCAGTAGTATAGATGGACAGGGGAACACTGAA. It translates to CASSIDGQGNTE. The complete CDR3 reads CASSIDGQGNTEAFF.

To note about this clone: The read terminates 3 residues ahead of where the CDR3 ends, so the germline J gene completes it. The chain couples TRBV2 to TRBJ1-4; the D is unclear. The CDR3 has 15 residues. From germline, CDR1 is SNHLY and CDR2 FYNNEI. The sequenced part of the CDR3 DNA is TGTGCCAGCATGCGCGAGGGCTCCTATAATTCACCA. Translation: CASMREGSYNSP. The whole CDR3 protein reads CASMREGSYNSPLFF.

Remarks on this clone: The read is 3 residues too short to cover the CDR3 end, so that end is filled in from the germline J gene. The chain couples TRBV5-1 to TRBJ2-2; 10 bases fit TRBD1. The CDR3 covers 16 residues. The germline gives CDR1 SGHRS, CDR2 YFSETQ. The sequenced CDR3 bases are TGCGCCAGCAGCCCAGTGGTGACAGGGGGCGGTTCACCG. Its protein product is CASSPVVTGGGSP. The CDR3 in its entirety is CASSPVVTGGGSPLFF.

Notes on this clone: Read sequence stops 3 residues before the CDR3 end, and the germline J gene provides the missing end. The chain recombines TRBV5-4 with TRBJ2-2; perhaps TRBD2 as D (6 bases). Germline values: CDR1 SGHNT, CDR2 YYREEE (reference sequence). This CDR3 contains 16 residues. The CDR3 bases that were read are TGTGCCAGCAGCTCCCCGGGGGTAGGGCTCGGAGAAAAG. It encodes CASSSPGVGLGEK. The entire CDR3 protein is CASSSPGVGLGEKLFF.

Concerning this clone: The read ends 3 residues shy of where the CDR3 ends; the end is completed using the germline J gene. V usage is TRBV2 and J usage is TRBJ1-4, with a weak D call TRBD1 (6 bases). The ends were cut back, 11 bases at V and 4 bases at J, with 14 bases in the middle. This CDR3 has 13 residues. The germline V gene encodes CDR1 SNHLY and CDR2 FYNNEI. Partial CDR3 DNA: TGTGCCTCCCGACAGGCCCTTAATGAAAAA. Its protein product is CASRQALNEK. In full, the CDR3 reads CASRQALNEKLFF. Full variable domain (remainder filled in from reference TRBV2 and TRBJ1-4): EPEVTQTPSHQVTQMGQEVILRCVPISNHLYFYWYRQILGQKVEFLVSFYNNEISEKSEIFDDQFSVERPDGSNFTLKIRSTKLEDSAMYFCASRQALNEKLFFGSGTQLSVL.

On this clone: The read ends 3 residues early relative to the CDR3; the germline J gene fills the gap. The chain recombines TRBV9 with TRBJ2-7; 7 bases agree with TRBD1. Trimming removed 3 bases from V and 4 bases from J; junction bases left unmatched: 13. Germline CDR1 reads SGDLS; CDR2 reads YYNGEE. The CDR3 spans 16 residues. CDR3 loop: CASSAGQVVMGYEQYF. The DNA read from the CDR3 is TGTGCCAGCAGCGCCGGACAGGTGGTGATGGGATACGAG.

Of note for this clone: The missing CDR3 end, 3 residues past where the read stops, is filled in from the germline J gene. The V and J genes are TRBV2 and TRBJ1-5; no definite D call. The germline V gene has CDR1 SNHLY and CDR2 FYNNEI. V lost 7 bases and J 3 bases, leaving 10 bases between the germline ends. The CDR3 spans 13 residues. CDR3: CASKSGNNQPQHF. The part of the CDR3 DNA that was read is TGTGCCAGCAAGTCAGGCAACAATCAGCCC.

Of note for this clone: Read sequence stops 3 residues before the CDR3 end, and the germline J gene provides the missing end. V gene TRBV7-2 combines with J gene TRBJ1-2; a weak D match, TRBD1 (6 bases). V was shortened by 2 bases and J by 4 bases, with 11 bases between the two germline ends. The CDR3 is made up of 14 amino acids. Germline CDR1 SGHTA, CDR2 FQGNSA. The CDR3 DNA, read in part, is TGTGCCAGCAGCTTAAAGACAGGACCCTATGGC. It codes for CASSLKTGPYG. The complete CDR3 sequence is CASSLKTGPYGYTF.

For this clone: The CDR3 end lies 3 residues beyond the end of the read and is filled in from the germline J gene. The rearrangement joins TRBV28 to TRBJ2-7; TRBD1 agrees at 9 bases. CDR3 length: 14 residues. Germline V lookup: CDR1 MDHEN, CDR2 SYDVKM. J gave up 3 bases and V 7 bases, and 7 bases lay outside the gene matches. CDR3 DNA, as far as it was read: TGTGCCAGCAAGCGGACAGGGGAAATCTACGAG. Protein sequence: CASKRTGEIYE. The CDR3 in full is CASKRTGEIYEQYF.

On this clone: The read ends 3 residues before the CDR3 terminus; that terminus is restored from the germline J gene. The chain combines TRBV11-3 with TRBJ1-1; TRBD1 matches 8 bases. With V trimmed by 1 base and J by 7 bases, 5 bases remained unmatched. The CDR3 is made up of 14 amino acids. In germline, CDR1 is SGHNT, CDR2 YENEEA. CDR3: CASSLAGGGREAFF. The sequenced part of the CDR3 DNA is TGTGCCAGCAGCTTAGCAGGGGGCGGACGTGAA.

CDR3 loop: CASSRTENTEAFF. CDR3 DNA, as far as it was read: TGTGCCAGCAGCCGTACAGAAAACACTGAA. V gene TRBV7-8 combines with J gene TRBJ1-1, with unresolved D. The missing CDR3 end, 3 residues past where the read stops, is filled in from the germline J gene. This CDR3 is 13 amino acids long. Germline V gene sequence: CDR1 SGHVS, CDR2 FQNEAQ. V dropped 5 bases and J dropped 2 bases, with 9 bases sitting between them. Full variable domain (missing parts from reference TRBV7-8 and TRBJ1-1): GAGVSQSPRYKVAKRGQDVALRCDPISGHVSLFWYQQALGQGPEFLTYFQNEAQLDKSGLPSDRFFAERPEGSVSTLKIQRTQQEDSAVYLCASSRTENTEAFFGQGTRLTVV.

Comment on this clone: The read is 3 residues too short to cover the CDR3 end, so that end is filled in from the germline J gene. The chain couples TRBV2 to TRBJ1-1, with a tentative D call TRBD1 (6 bases). This CDR3 is built from 14 residues. Trimming removed 1 base at V and 2 bases at J, with 8 bases between. Germline CDR1 and CDR2: SNHLY and FYNNEI. CDR3 DNA, as far as it was read: TGTGCCAGCAGTGAAGGACAGGCAAACACTGAA. Translating gives CASSEGQANTE. The whole CDR3 region reads CASSEGQANTEAFF.

As to this clone: From the germline J gene comes the end of the CDR3, since the read stops 3 residues before it. The chain combines TRBV19 with TRBJ2-7; 10 bases are shared with TRBD1. CDR3 size: 15 residues. Trimming cost V 7 bases and J 5 bases; bases outside gene matches: 11. Germline CDR1 reads LNHDA; CDR2 reads SQIVND (reference sequence). The covered CDR3 bases are TGTGCCAGTAACGACGGACAGGGGGAGATCCACGAG. It is translated as CASNDGQGEIHE. The whole CDR3 protein reads CASNDGQGEIHEQYF.